One sample yielded the 24 T cell receptor beta chains listed below, sequenced in a study of cytomegalovirus exposure and HLA in healthy donors. The PCR made use of 60 Vbeta and 13 Jbeta primers. Measured with immunoSEQ multiplex PCR; TCRdb has only the in-frame clones, and not every one. The table has roughly 200,000 clones, over 75% seen once; the top ten hold around 0.52%. Sequencing was done on a sample of PBMCs. The receptor source for this set is a woman in her fifties or sixties in good health and CMV-seronegative.

V gene TRBV29-1 combines with J gene TRBJ2-3; D uncertain. The V gene lost 4 bases and the J gene lost 2 bases, with 16 bases spanning the gap. Germline V gives CDR1 SQVTM, CDR2 ANQGSEA. The CDR3 has 15 residues. DNA for the CDR3: TGCAGCGTTGCGTCCTACAGAATCAACACAGATACGCAGTATTTT. This translates into CSVASYRINTDTQYF.

As DNA, the CDR3 is TGTGCCAGTAGTCCCGTGGCAGGGGACAGGCAGCCCCAGCATTTT. It codes for CASSPVAGDRQPQHF. The chain joins TRBV19 to TRBJ1-5; 8 nucleotides match TRBD1. This CDR3 contains 15 residues. With V trimmed by 5 bases and J by 7 bases, 10 bases remained unmatched. Per the germline V gene, CDR1 is LNHDA and CDR2 is SQIVND (reference sequence). Looking up the rest from reference TRBV19 and TRBJ1-5 gives the full variable domain: DGGITQSPKYLFRKEGQNVTLSCEQNLNHDAMYWYRQDPGQGLRLIYYSQIVNDFQKGDIAEGYSVSREKKESFPLTVTSAQKNPTAFYLCASSPVAGDRQPQHFGDGTRLSIL.

V gene TRBV6-1 combines with J gene TRBJ1-2; D is perhaps TRBD1 (6 bases). CDR3 length equals 14 residues. V lost 2 bases to trimming and J lost 2 bases, with 9 bases between them. From germline, CDR1 is MNHNS and CDR2 SASEGT. CDR3 in amino acids: CASSESTGNYGYTF. The CDR3 region has the DNA TGTGCCAGCAGTGAATCCACAGGGAACTATGGCTACACCTTC.

The V gene is TRBV6-5, the J gene TRBJ1-3; 8 bases are a match to TRBD1. With 6 bases clipped from V and 6 bases from J, the junction kept 4 bases outside the gene matches. Germline V gene sequence: CDR1 MNHEY, CDR2 SVGAGI. This CDR3 has 13 amino acids. The CDR3 coding sequence is TGTGCCAGCAGAGTGACAGGGGCAAACACCATATATTTT. Its protein product is CASRVTGANTIYF.

This clone was found once. The rearrangement uses TRBV11-3 and TRBJ2-1, with TRBD1 matching 9 bases. The CDR3 extends over 17 amino acids. The junction had 11 bases not matched to a gene; V was cut back by 4 bases and J by 4 bases. Germline CDR1 and CDR2: SGHNT and YENEEA. CDR3 bases: TGTGCCAGCAGCTCAACAATGGCGGGGACAGGGTACAATGAGCAGTTCTTC. Translated: CASSSTMAGTGYNEQFF.

This clone was counted between two and nine times. J is TRBJ2-3 and V is TRBV7-9; D is undetermined. With 7 bases removed from V and 1 base from J, the gap between germline ends came to 12 bases. The CDR3 loop spans 14 amino acids. From germline, CDR1 is SEHNR and CDR2 FQNEAQ (reference sequence). In nucleotides, the CDR3 is TGTGCCAGCACCCAGTTGAGCGGCACAGATACGCAGTATTTT. This translates into CASTQLSGTDTQYF.

The CDR3 here is CASSFWVGSGSGHEQYF. The CDR3 nucleotides are TGTGCCAGCAGCTTTTGGGTAGGTAGCGGGAGCGGCCACGAGCAGTACTTC. The V gene is TRBV7-9, the J gene TRBJ2-7; 9 nucleotides line up with TRBD2. The CDR3 length is 17 residues. Germline V gene data show CDR1 as SEHNR and CDR2 as FQNEAQ (reference sequence). Trimming cost V 3 bases and J 5 bases; bases outside gene matches: 14.

The V and J genes are TRBV19 and TRBJ1-4; D is perhaps TRBD1 (5 bases). The V gene's germline CDR1 is LNHDA and CDR2 SQIVND (reference sequence). Trimming stripped 3 bases from V and 12 bases from J, with 8 bases between. This CDR3 contains 11 residues. The DNA for the CDR3 is TGTGCCAGTAGTATGGCCAGGGAACTGTTTTTT. Translating gives CASSMARELFF.

J is TRBJ2-1 and V is TRBV7-3, with 8 bases identical to TRBD2. The CDR3 loop spans 14 amino acids. The V segment lost 4 bases and the J segment 3 bases; nucleotides outside the gene matches: 2. Germline-derived CDR1 and CDR2 are SGHTA and FQGTGA. CDR3 residues: CASSSSGSYNEQFF. The CDR3 nucleotides read TGTGCCAGCAGCTCCAGCGGGAGCTACAATGAGCAGTTCTTC.

This sequence joins TRBV28 and TRBJ2-1, with a possible D match to TRBD1 (5 bases). V lost 2 bases and J 6 bases, leaving 5 bases between the germline ends. This CDR3 has 12 amino acids. Per germline, CDR1 MDHEN and CDR2 SYDVKM. The CDR3 bases are TGTGCCAGCAGTTTAGACAGCAATGAGCAGTTCTTC. This gives the protein CASSLDSNEQFF. Combining the CDR3 with reference TRBV28 and TRBJ2-1 gives the whole variable domain DVKVTQSSRYLVKRTGEKVFLECVQDMDHENMFWYRQDPGLGLRLIYFSYDVKMKEKGDIPEGYSVSREKKERFSLILESASTNQTSMYLCASSLDSNEQFFGPGTRLTVL.

The chain combines TRBV28 with TRBJ2-7; 12 nucleotides line up with TRBD1. This CDR3 comprises 17 residues. Germline V gene lookup returns CDR1 MDHEN and CDR2 SYDVKM. Unmatched junction bases numbered 16, after V lost 6 bases and J lost 7 bases. CDR3 nucleotides: TGTGCCAGCAGCCCCTCAGGCATGGGACAGGGGGCGTGGGAGCAGTACTTC. Amino acid sequence: CASSPSGMGQGAWEQYF.

This chain joins TRBV4-2 and TRBJ2-1; TRBD2 aligns across 10 bases. The CDR3 runs to 16 residues. CDR1 is LGHNA, CDR2 YNFKEQ, per germline. Trimming cost V 1 base and J 8 bases; bases outside gene matches: 8. The CDR3 DNA sequence: TGTGCCAGCAGCCAAGCCGTTAGCGGGGGGCTTCATGAGCAGTTCTTC. It is translated as CASSQAVSGGLHEQFF.

The rearrangement links TRBV19 to TRBJ1-3; 9 nucleotides agree with TRBD1. Trimming cost V 5 bases and J 0 bases; bases outside gene matches: 14. The CDR3 is 19 residues long. CDR1 and CDR2 from the germline V gene are LNHDA and SQIVND (reference sequence). In DNA form, the CDR3 reads TGTGCCAGTAGTGCACTGCGGGGACAGGGCCTACTCTCTGGAAACACCATATATTTT. Its translation is CASSALRGQGLLSGNTIYF.

In regard to this clone: One end of the junction is discordant with germline, which a read error may explain. V usage is TRBV7-8 and J usage is TRBJ1-2, with D maybe TRBD1 (6 bases). Germline-derived CDR1 and CDR2 are SGHVS and FQNEAQ. This CDR3 comprises 11 residues. The CDR3 is CASSIDRIKNF. DNA of the CDR3: TGTGCCAGCAGCATAGACAGGATTAAGAACTTC.

The chain employs TRBV5-1 and TRBJ2-7, with 10 bases matching TRBD2. The CDR3 runs 18 residues. CDR1 and CDR2 from the germline V gene are SGHRS and YFSETQ. Trimming removed 3 bases from V and 1 base from J; junction bases left unmatched: 13. In nucleotides, the CDR3 is TGCGCCAGCAGCTCATCCCCCCCTGGGACTAGCGTTTCCTACGAGCAGTACTTC. Translating it yields CASSSSPPGTSVSYEQYF.

V and J are TRBV15 and TRBJ1-6; 7 bases line up with TRBD1. Germline V gives CDR1 LNHNV, CDR2 YYDKDF (reference sequence). This CDR3 has 21 amino acids. Trimming took 1 base from V and 7 from J; bases not matched to a gene: 22. The CDR3 reads CATSRGLYDRETSLGNSPLHF. CDR3 DNA: TGTGCCACCAGCAGAGGACTTTACGACAGGGAAACCTCCTTGGGAAATTCACCCCTCCACTTT. The whole variable domain, remainder taken from reference TRBV15 and TRBJ1-6, is DAMVIQNPRYQVTQFGKPVTLSCSQTLNHNVMYWYQQKSSQAPKLLFHYYDKDFNNEADTPDNFQSRRPNTSFCFLDIRSPGLGDTAMYLCATSRGLYDRETSLGNSPLHFGNGTRLTVT.

In its sample, this clone was seen a few times. J is TRBJ1-1 and V is TRBV6-5; no clear D. Trimming left V 3 bases short and J 0 bases short, with 11 bases between. The CDR3 runs 15 residues. Looked up from germline, CDR1 is MNHEY and CDR2 is SVGAGI. CDR3 nucleotide sequence: TGTGCCAGCAGTTATTCGATAGGAGTGAACACTGAAGCTTTCTTT. This sequence encodes CASSYSIGVNTEAFF.

V gene TRBV27 combines with J gene TRBJ2-7, with D tentatively TRBD1 (6 bases). Germline CDR1 and CDR2: MNHEY and SMNVEV (reference sequence). Trimming cost V 5 bases and J 0 bases, with 11 bases left between them. This CDR3 spans 14 amino acids. DNA for the CDR3: TGTGCCAGCAGTCCCCAGGGGCGCTCCTACGAGCAGTACTTC. Translation: CASSPQGRSYEQYF.

The gene calls are TRBV29-1 and TRBJ2-1; TRBD1 aligns across 7 bases. The CDR3 runs 12 residues. Germline CDR1 SQVTM, CDR2 ANQGSEA. The junction had 6 bases not matched to a gene; V was cut back by 6 bases and J by 7 bases. The CDR3 DNA follows: TGCAGCGTCGACAGGGTCGGAAATGAGCAGTTCTTC. Its protein is CSVDRVGNEQFF.

Note on this clone: The conserved final phenylalanine or tryptophan is absent from the CDR3, which likely points to a read error. The limits of the CDR3 on the DNA are not certain, so only TCRdb's listed CDR3 is given. The chain carries TRBV7-9 and TRBJ2-3; the tabulated D call, TRBD1, remains unverified against the DNA. 11 amino acids form the CDR3, both terminal residues included. Germline-derived CDR1 and CDR2 are SEHNR and FQNEAQ (reference sequence). Here the CDR3 reads CASSSLALDRV.

The chain has TRBV28 and TRBJ2-7, with 9 bases matching TRBD2. Germline V gives CDR1 MDHEN, CDR2 SYDVKM. CDR3 length equals 14 residues. With 4 bases clipped from V and 5 bases from J, the junction kept 6 bases outside the gene matches. CDR3: CASSSPGLADEQYF. The DNA for the CDR3 is TGTGCCAGCAGTTCCCCGGGACTAGCAGACGAGCAGTACTTC.

The chain links TRBV7-3 to TRBJ1-5; maybe TRBD1 (6 bases). In germline, CDR1 is SGHTA, CDR2 FQGTGA. The CDR3 covers 17 residues. The V end lost 2 bases, the J end lost 4 bases, and 18 bases lay between the germline ends. The CDR3 coding sequence is TGTGCCAGCAGCTTATGGGAGTACAGGGATGGAAATCAGCCCCAGCATTTT. Translated: CASSLWEYRDGNQPQHF. Combining the CDR3 with reference TRBV7-3 and TRBJ1-5 gives the whole variable domain GAGVSQTPSNKVTEKGKYVELRCDPISGHTALYWYRQSLGQGPEFLIYFQGTGAADDSGLPNDRFFAVRPEGSVSTLKIQRTERGDSAVYLCASSLWEYRDGNQPQHFGDGTRLSIL.

This sequence joins TRBV6-5 and TRBJ1-2, with D possibly being TRBD1 (6 bases). The CDR3 has 14 amino acids. The germline V gene encodes CDR1 MNHEY and CDR2 SVGAGI. The V end lost 6 bases, the J end lost 0 bases, and 11 bases lay between the germline ends. Here the CDR3 reads CASSPGDTNYGYTF. The CDR3 DNA sequence: TGTGCCAGCAGCCCAGGGGACACTAACTATGGCTACACCTTC.

This clone has only a few counts. The rearrangement joins TRBV11-2 to TRBJ2-1, with 11 nucleotides matching TRBD2. Trimming cost V 5 bases and J 5 bases; bases outside gene matches: 11. The CDR3 loop spans 17 amino acids. Germline loops: CDR1 SGHAT, CDR2 FQNNGV. CDR3 sequence reads: CASSRRPASGGNNEQFF. For the CDR3, the DNA is TGTGCCAGCAGCCGACGTCCGGCTAGCGGGGGGAACAATGAGCAGTTCTTC.